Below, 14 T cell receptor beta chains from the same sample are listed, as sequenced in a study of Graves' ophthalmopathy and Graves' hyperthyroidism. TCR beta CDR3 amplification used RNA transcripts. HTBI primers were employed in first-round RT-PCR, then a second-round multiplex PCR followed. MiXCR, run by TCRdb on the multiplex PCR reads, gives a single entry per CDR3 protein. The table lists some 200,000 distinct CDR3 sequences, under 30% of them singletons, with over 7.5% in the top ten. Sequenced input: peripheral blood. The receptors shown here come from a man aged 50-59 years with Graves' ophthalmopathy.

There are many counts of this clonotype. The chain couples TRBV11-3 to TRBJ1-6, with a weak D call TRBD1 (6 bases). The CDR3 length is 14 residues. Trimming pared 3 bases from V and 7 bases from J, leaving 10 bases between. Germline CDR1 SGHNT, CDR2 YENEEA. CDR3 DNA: TGTGCCAGCAGCTTTTGGGACACCAATTCACCCCTCCACTTT. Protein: CASSFWDTNSPLHF.

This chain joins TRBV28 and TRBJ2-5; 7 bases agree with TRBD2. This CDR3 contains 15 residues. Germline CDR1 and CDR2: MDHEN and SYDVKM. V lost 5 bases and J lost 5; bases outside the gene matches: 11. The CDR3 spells CASSGAGGFSETQYF. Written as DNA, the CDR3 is TGTGCCAGCAGTGGTGCCGGGGGGTTTTCGGAGACCCAGTACTTC.

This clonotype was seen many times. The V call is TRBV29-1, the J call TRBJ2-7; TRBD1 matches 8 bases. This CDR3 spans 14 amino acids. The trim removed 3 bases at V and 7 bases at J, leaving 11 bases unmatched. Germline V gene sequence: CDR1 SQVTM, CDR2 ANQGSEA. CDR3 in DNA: TGCAGCGTTGAGGTCGGGCAGGGGGCGGGGGAGCAGTACTTC. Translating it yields CSVEVGQGAGEQYF.

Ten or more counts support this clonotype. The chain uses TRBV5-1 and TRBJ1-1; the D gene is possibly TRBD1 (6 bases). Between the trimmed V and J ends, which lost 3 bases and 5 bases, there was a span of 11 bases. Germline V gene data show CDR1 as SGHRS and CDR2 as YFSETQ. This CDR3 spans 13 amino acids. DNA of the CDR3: TGCGCCAGCAGCTCCGGACAGTATACTGAAGCTTTCTTT. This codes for CASSSGQYTEAFF.

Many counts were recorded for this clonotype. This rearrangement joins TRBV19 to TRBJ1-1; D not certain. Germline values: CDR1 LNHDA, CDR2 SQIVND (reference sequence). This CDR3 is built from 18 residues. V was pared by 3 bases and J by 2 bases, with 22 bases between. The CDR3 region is CASSILSGRRDTNTEAFF. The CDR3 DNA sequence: TGTGCCAGTAGTATTCTCAGCGGTAGGAGGGATACAAACACTGAAGCTTTCTTT.

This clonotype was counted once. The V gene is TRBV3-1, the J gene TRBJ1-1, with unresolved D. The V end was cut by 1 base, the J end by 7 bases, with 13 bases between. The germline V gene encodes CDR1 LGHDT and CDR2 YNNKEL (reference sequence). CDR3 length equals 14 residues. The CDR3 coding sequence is TGTGCCAGCAGCCAAGGAACGGGGATGGGTGAAGCTTTCTTT. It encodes CASSQGTGMGEAFF.

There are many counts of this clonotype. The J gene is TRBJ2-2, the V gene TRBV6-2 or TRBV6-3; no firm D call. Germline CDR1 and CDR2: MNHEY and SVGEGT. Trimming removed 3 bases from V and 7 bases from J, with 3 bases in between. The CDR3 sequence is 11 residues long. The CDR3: CASSYFGELFF. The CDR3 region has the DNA TGTGCCAGCAGTTATTTCGGGGAGCTGTTTTTT.

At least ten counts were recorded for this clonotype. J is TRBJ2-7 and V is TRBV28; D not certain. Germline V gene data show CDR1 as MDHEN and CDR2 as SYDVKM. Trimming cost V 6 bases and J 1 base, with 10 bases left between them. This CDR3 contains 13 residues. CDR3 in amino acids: CASSSLGSYEQYF. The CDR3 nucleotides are TGTGCCAGCAGCTCCCTTGGGTCCTACGAGCAGTACTTC.

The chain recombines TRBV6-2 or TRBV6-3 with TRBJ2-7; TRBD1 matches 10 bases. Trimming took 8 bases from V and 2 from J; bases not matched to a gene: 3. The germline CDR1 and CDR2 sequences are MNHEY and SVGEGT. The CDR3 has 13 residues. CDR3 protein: CASPDRGPYEQYF. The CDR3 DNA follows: TGTGCCAGCCCCGACAGGGGGCCCTACGAGCAGTACTTC.

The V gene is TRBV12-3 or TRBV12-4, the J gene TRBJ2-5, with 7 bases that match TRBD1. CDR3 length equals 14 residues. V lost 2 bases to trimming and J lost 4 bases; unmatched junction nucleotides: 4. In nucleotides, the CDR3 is TGTGCCAGCAGTTTACAGGACAGGCGAGAGACCCAGTACTTC. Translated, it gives CASSLQDRRETQYF.

The CDR3: CASSLPLGEQYF. DNA of the CDR3: TGTGCCAGCAGCCTACCCTTGGGCGAGCAGTACTTC. The J gene is TRBJ2-7, the V gene TRBV7-2, with D uncertain. Trimming stripped 5 bases from V and 6 bases from J, with 11 bases between. Looked up from germline, CDR1 is SGHTA and CDR2 is FQGNSA. The CDR3 has 12 amino acids.

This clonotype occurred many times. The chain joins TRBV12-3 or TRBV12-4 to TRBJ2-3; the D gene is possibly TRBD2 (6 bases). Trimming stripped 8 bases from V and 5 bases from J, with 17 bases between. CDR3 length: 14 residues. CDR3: CASEPSGGRDTQYF. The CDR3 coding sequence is TGTGCCAGCGAACCCTCCGGAGGGAGAGATACGCAGTATTTT.

For the CDR3, the DNA is TGTGCCAGCAGCTTAGCGCGCGCGGGACTAGCGGGGGAGACCCAGTACTTC. It codes for CASSLARAGLAGETQYF. The rearrangement joins TRBV7-8 to TRBJ2-5, with 13 bases that match TRBD2. The length of the CDR3 is 17 residues. Germline-derived CDR1 and CDR2 are SGHVS and FQNEAQ. V trimming: 0 bases; J trimming: 5 bases; junction bases outside the gene matches: 6.

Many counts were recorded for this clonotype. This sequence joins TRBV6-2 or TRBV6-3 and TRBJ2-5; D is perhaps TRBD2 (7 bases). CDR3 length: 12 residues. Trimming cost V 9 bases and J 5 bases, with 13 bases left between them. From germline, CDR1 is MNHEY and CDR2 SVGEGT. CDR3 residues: CASTRGAETQYF. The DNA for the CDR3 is TGTGCCAGTACCCGGGGGGCTGAGACCCAGTACTTC.